This entry lists 3 T cell receptor beta chains sequenced from one sample in a study of blood T cells in healthy people across ages. PCR was performed a second time for roughly 6 to 12 cycles using a sample-barcoded 5' primer and a J-beta primer mix. TCRdb re-derived calls from the 5' RACE reads in MiXCR, one entry per CDR3 protein. The sample includes 800,000 to 900,000 distinct CDR3 sequences, approximately 59% of them seen just once. Sequencing was carried out using blood. Receptor source: a man aged 25 to 40 in good health.

This chain joins TRBV6-6 and TRBJ1-2, with D possibly TRBD1 on 5 matching bases. Germline CDR1 MNHNY, CDR2 SVGAGI (reference sequence). The length of the CDR3 is 13 residues. The V gene lost 5 bases and the J gene lost 8 bases, with 15 bases spanning the gap. The CDR3 loop is CASSQGPNGGYTF. DNA of the CDR3: TGTGCCAGCAGTCAGGGCCCCAATGGCGGCTACACCTTC.

The chain joins TRBV10-3 to TRBJ1-5, with TRBD1 identical over 7 bases. V lost 4 bases, J lost 4 bases, and 1 base stayed unmatched. Germline assignment: CDR1 ENHRY and CDR2 SYGVKD. The CDR3 covers 13 residues. CDR3 residues: CAISGGQNQPQHF. The CDR3 DNA follows: TGTGCCATCAGTGGGGGACAGAATCAGCCCCAGCATTTT.

The V call is TRBV12-3 or TRBV12-4, the J call TRBJ1-4; TRBD1 matches 8 bases. The V gene end was trimmed by 5 bases and the J gene end by 3 bases; junction bases not matched to a gene: 8. The CDR3 covers 16 residues. CDR3 sequence: CASSPMDRVSNEKLFF. The CDR3 DNA reads TGTGCCAGCAGTCCGATGGACAGGGTTTCTAATGAAAAACTGTTTTTT.